The 30 T cell receptor beta chains below come from one sample, sequenced in a study of blood T cell repertoires in COVID-19. TCRdb's table, derived via immunoSEQ multiplex PCR, lists solely in-frame clones and lacks some. The data hold 130,000 to 150,000 clones, with around nine tenths observed a single time. Input material: PBMCs or T cells enriched from blood (not recorded which). Receptors were obtained from a woman aged 25 to 39 with acute COVID-19.

The chain recombines TRBV28 with TRBJ2-7, with a weak D call TRBD2 (5 bases). The CDR3 consists of 14 residues. V was shortened by 3 bases and J by 0 bases, with 9 bases between the two germline ends. CDR1 MDHEN and CDR2 SYDVKM come from the germline V gene. CDR3: CASSFLGDSYEQYF. DNA of the CDR3: TGTGCCAGCAGTTTTCTGGGAGACTCCTACGAGCAGTACTTC.

CDR3 nucleotide sequence: TGTGCCAGCAGCTTGGCCGCAGGGCGGGGGCCTAATGAGCAGTTCTTC. It codes for CASSLAAGRGPNEQFF. V usage is TRBV5-8 and J usage is TRBJ2-1; tentative D call: TRBD2 (7 bases). This CDR3 region has 16 residues. The germline V gene has CDR1 SGHTS and CDR2 YDEGEE. Trimming pared 0 bases from V and 7 bases from J, leaving 17 bases between.

The chain links TRBV9 to TRBJ2-1, with D tentatively TRBD2 (6 bases). V dropped 5 bases and J dropped 0 bases, with 15 bases sitting between them. Germline-derived CDR1 and CDR2 are SGDLS and YYNGEE. The CDR3 loop spans 16 amino acids. CDR3 coding DNA: TGTGCCAGCAGTGACGAAAGCGGGCTCTCCTACAATGAGCAGTTCTTC. Translating it yields CASSDESGLSYNEQFF.

A few counts support this clone. The genes are TRBV2 and TRBJ2-7, with D perhaps matching TRBD1 (5 bases). Germline V lookup: CDR1 SNHLY, CDR2 FYNNEI. CDR3 length equals 14 residues. Trimming removed 10 bases from V and 1 base from J, with 17 bases in between. The CDR3 is CAIGLRVGSYEQYF. The CDR3 coding sequence is TGTGCCATCGGCCTCAGGGTAGGGTCCTACGAGCAGTACTTC.

The rearrangement joins TRBV27 to TRBJ2-1, with 11 bases fitting TRBD1. Trimming cost V 6 bases and J 6 bases; bases outside gene matches: 7. Germline CDR1 is MNHEY and CDR2 is SMNVEV (reference sequence). The CDR3 is made up of 15 amino acids. CDR3 sequence reads: CASSPGTGGVNEQFF. The CDR3 region has the DNA TGTGCCAGCAGCCCGGGGACAGGGGGGGTCAATGAGCAGTTCTTC.

The J gene is TRBJ1-1, the V gene TRBV19, with a tentative D call TRBD1 (6 bases). CDR1 and CDR2 (germline): LNHDA, SQIVND (reference sequence). The CDR3 runs 15 residues. V lost 5 bases and J lost 0, with 13 bases in between. The CDR3 nucleotides are TGTGCCAGTAGTTCGACAGGTCTCATGAACACTGAAGCTTTCTTT. Translated: CASSSTGLMNTEAFF.

CDR3 sequence: CASSPRLPHQQFF. The DNA of the CDR3 is TGTGCCAGCAGCCCCCGACTCCCCCACCAGCAGTTCTTC. The chain uses TRBV5-6 and TRBJ2-1; the D is unclear. The CDR3 totals 13 residues. Trimming cost V 4 bases and J 11 bases, with 16 bases left between them. CDR1 and CDR2 (germline): SGHDT, YYEEEE.

The V and J genes are TRBV30 and TRBJ1-4; D gene unclear. Trimming cost V 8 bases and J 0 bases, with 13 bases left between them. The CDR3 extends over 14 amino acids. The germline V gene has CDR1 GTSNPN and CDR2 SVGIG (reference sequence). CDR3 coding DNA: TGTGCCATGAACCCCACAGCAACTAATGAAAAACTGTTTTTT. Translated, it gives CAMNPTATNEKLFF.

This clone was counted only a few times. The chain joins TRBV7-2 to TRBJ1-1, with D perhaps TRBD1 (6 bases). Germline V CDR1 and CDR2: SGHTA, FQGNSA. Trimming took off 7 bases at V and 4 bases at J, with 13 bases between the two ends. The CDR3 loop spans 13 amino acids. In DNA form, the CDR3 reads TGTGCCAGCACAAAACAGGGAAGCACTGAAGCTTTCTTT. Protein: CASTKQGSTEAFF.

The chain employs TRBV6-6 and TRBJ2-7; D is possibly TRBD2 (6 bases). The V end lost 6 bases, the J end lost 2 bases, and 14 bases lay between the germline ends. Germline V CDR1 and CDR2: MNHNY, SVGAGI (reference sequence). The CDR3 is 14 amino acids. Here the CDR3 reads CASRGRREAYEQYF. The CDR3 DNA reads TGTGCCAGCAGGGGACGGAGGGAGGCCTACGAGCAGTACTTC.

V is TRBV28 and J is TRBJ2-3; 8 bases are shared with TRBD2. The ends lost 6 bases at V and 4 bases at J; junction bases unmatched: 9. Germline loops: CDR1 MDHEN, CDR2 SYDVKM. This CDR3 region has 15 residues. The CDR3 nucleotides are TGTGCCAGCAGGAAGATAGCGGGGCTTCCAGATACGCAGTATTTT. Its protein product is CASRKIAGLPDTQYF. The complete variable domain, with remaining parts taken from reference TRBV28 and TRBJ2-3, reads DVKVTQSSRYLVKRTGEKVFLECVQDMDHENMFWYRQDPGLGLRLIYFSYDVKMKEKGDIPEGYSVSREKKERFSLILESASTNQTSMYLCASRKIAGLPDTQYFGPGTRLTVL.

V usage is TRBV30 and J usage is TRBJ2-7; 7 bases are a match to TRBD1. Germline CDR1 reads GTSNPN; CDR2 reads SVGIG (reference sequence). Losses at the gene ends were 3 bases for V and 3 bases for J; bases not matched to a gene: 2. There are 12 residues in the CDR3. CDR3: CAWSGDSYEQYF. The DNA of the CDR3 is TGTGCCTGGAGCGGGGACAGCTACGAGCAGTACTTC.

This chain's CDR3 is CASSLLAGVPKDTQYF. The CDR3 DNA is TGTGCCAGCAGCTTATTGGCGGGAGTCCCCAAAGATACGCAGTATTTT. The chain is built from TRBV7-2 and TRBJ2-3; 7 nucleotides line up with TRBD2. Looked up from germline, CDR1 is SGHTA and CDR2 is FQGNSA. V trimming: 2 bases; J trimming: 5 bases; junction bases outside the gene matches: 10. This CDR3 has 16 amino acids.

The V call is TRBV27, the J call TRBJ1-1; possible D gene TRBD1, 5 bases. The CDR3 has 16 amino acids. From germline, CDR1 is MNHEY and CDR2 SMNVEV (reference sequence). With 4 bases removed from V and 2 bases from J, the gap between germline ends came to 17 bases. CDR3 protein: CASSSPGTSGNTEAFF. CDR3 nucleotide sequence: TGTGCCAGCAGTTCGCCCGGGACTTCAGGAAACACTGAAGCTTTCTTT.

The chain recombines TRBV7-2 with TRBJ2-7; D gene ambiguous. Looked up from germline, CDR1 is SGHTA and CDR2 is FQGNSA. V lost 3 bases to trimming and J lost 2 bases, with 8 bases between them. The CDR3 extends over 13 amino acids. CDR3 amino acids: CASSFSRTYEQYF. The CDR3 DNA is TGTGCCAGCAGCTTTTCCCGTACCTACGAGCAGTACTTC.

The gene calls are TRBV19 and TRBJ1-5, with D uncertain. Germline V lookup: CDR1 LNHDA, CDR2 SQIVND (reference sequence). The CDR3 sequence is 16 residues long. V shed 8 bases and J shed 10 bases, with 27 bases lying between them. In DNA, the CDR3 is TGTGCCAGTTCCGAGAGGGCCGGGGTCTCTCATCGACCCCAGCATTTT. This sequence encodes CASSERAGVSHRPQHF. Based on the CDR3 plus reference TRBV19 and TRBJ1-5, the full variable domain is DGGITQSPKYLFRKEGQNVTLSCEQNLNHDAMYWYRQDPGQGLRLIYYSQIVNDFQKGDIAEGYSVSREKKESFPLTVTSAQKNPTAFYLCASSERAGVSHRPQHFGDGTRLSIL.

The rearrangement uses TRBV29-1 and TRBJ1-5; D unclear. Trimming removed 4 bases at V and 1 base at J, with 11 bases between. In germline, CDR1 is SQVTM, CDR2 ANQGSEA. The CDR3 runs to 14 residues. CDR3 nucleotide sequence: TGCAGCGTTGCGGAGACTTCCAGCAATCAGCCCCAGCATTTT. Protein product: CSVAETSSNQPQHF.

The V call is TRBV5-1, the J call TRBJ2-7, with D perhaps TRBD1 (5 bases). This CDR3 comprises 14 residues. Trimming stripped 4 bases from V and 5 bases from J, with 16 bases between. Germline-derived CDR1 and CDR2 are SGHRS and YFSETQ. The CDR3, as DNA: TGCGCCAGCAGCCTCGGTCAGGGAACCGACGAGCAGTACTTC. This codes for CASSLGQGTDEQYF.

The V gene is TRBV11-1, the J gene TRBJ1-1, with D possibly TRBD1 on 5 matching bases. The V gene lost 4 bases and the J gene lost 3 bases, with 18 bases spanning the gap. The CDR3 totals 16 residues. Germline V lookup: CDR1 SGHAT, CDR2 FQDESV (reference sequence). For the CDR3, the DNA is TGTGCCAGCAGCTCGCTTTGGGCAGGGTGGGACACTGAAGCTTTCTTT. Its protein product is CASSSLWAGWDTEAFF.

This chain uses TRBV5-1 with TRBJ2-1; 7 positions agree with TRBD2. V shed 3 bases and J 5 bases; nucleotides not matched to a gene: 8. Germline V gives CDR1 SGHRS, CDR2 YFSETQ. The CDR3 sequence is 15 residues long. CDR3 DNA: TGCGCCAGCAGCTCCGGGGGGACCAGCCACAATGAGCAGTTCTTC. Its translation: CASSSGGTSHNEQFF.

This chain uses TRBV7-8 with TRBJ1-2; TRBD1 agrees at 9 bases. The junction had 9 bases not matched to a gene; V was cut back by 5 bases and J by 2 bases. Germline assignment: CDR1 SGHVS and CDR2 FQNEAQ. This CDR3 spans 16 amino acids. The CDR3 loop is CASSRGTGQGNYGYTF. In DNA, the CDR3 is TGTGCCAGCAGCCGAGGGACAGGGCAGGGGAACTATGGCTACACCTTC.

The chain joins TRBV4-3 to TRBJ1-1, with D unresolved. Germline CDR1 and CDR2: LGHNA and YSLEER. The ends were cut back, 0 bases at V and 0 bases at J, with 14 bases in the middle. The CDR3 is 17 amino acids. CDR3 sequence: CASSQDGETTMNTEAFF. In DNA, the CDR3 is TGCGCCAGCAGCCAAGATGGGGAGACAACAATGAACACTGAAGCTTTCTTT.

This chain uses TRBV6-2 or TRBV6-3 with TRBJ2-3; possibly TRBD2 for D (6 bases). This CDR3 has 14 amino acids. The germline V gene encodes CDR1 MNHEY and CDR2 SVGEGT. V lost 4 bases to trimming and J lost 4 bases, with 12 bases between them. CDR3 protein: CASSSRLVADTQYF. The CDR3 nucleotides are TGTGCCAGCAGTTCACGACTAGTGGCAGATACGCAGTATTTT.

V gene TRBV28 combines with J gene TRBJ1-5, with D unclear. V lost 4 bases and J lost 11, with 18 bases in between. The CDR3 has 14 residues. Germline lookup yields CDR1 MDHEN and CDR2 SYDVKM. The CDR3 DNA reads as TGTGCCAGCAGTTCTCCCCCCACCGACAAGGCCCAGCATTTT. Residues: CASSSPPTDKAQHF.

This chain links TRBV7-4 with TRBJ1-1, with 7 bases identical to TRBD1. This CDR3 has 14 residues. Per the germline V gene, CDR1 is SGHVT and CDR2 is SQSDAQ. V lost 3 bases and J lost 4; bases outside the gene matches: 5. CDR3 bases: TGTGCCAGCAGCTTGACAGGGTTGGGCACTGAAGCTTTCTTT. Amino acids: CASSLTGLGTEAFF.

This chain joins TRBV7-9 and TRBJ2-5; 10 positions agree with TRBD1. There are 14 residues in the CDR3. Germline-derived CDR1 and CDR2 are SEHNR and FQNEAQ (reference sequence). V lost 5 bases and J lost 5; bases outside the gene matches: 5. The CDR3 spells CASSKGTGVETQYF. The DNA of the CDR3 is TGTGCCAGCAGCAAAGGGACAGGGGTTGAGACCCAGTACTTC.

This chain connects TRBV19 to TRBJ1-2; 11 bases match TRBD1. Trimming removed 3 bases from V and 7 bases from J; junction bases left unmatched: 7. Germline V gene lookup returns CDR1 LNHDA and CDR2 SQIVND (reference sequence). CDR3 length: 15 residues. CDR3 region: CASSIAGQGAGGYTF. Here the CDR3 DNA reads TGTGCCAGTAGTATCGCTGGACAGGGGGCGGGTGGCTACACCTTC.

The V and J genes are TRBV2 and TRBJ1-2; D is undetermined. The germline CDR1 and CDR2 sequences are SNHLY and FYNNEI. The V end lost 6 bases, the J end lost 0 bases, and 11 bases lay between the germline ends. The CDR3 is made up of 14 amino acids. CDR3 in DNA: TGTGCCAGCAGGCAGACAAGTGCTAACTATGGCTACACCTTC. Its protein product is CASRQTSANYGYTF.

This chain uses TRBV5-6 with TRBJ2-1, with 12 positions matching TRBD2. There are 13 residues in the CDR3. CDR1 and CDR2 from the germline V gene are SGHDT and YYEEEE. Trimming at V came to 7 bases and at J to 6 bases, leaving 2 bases not matched to a gene. In DNA, the CDR3 is TGTGCCAGCGCGGGACTAGCGGGCAATGAGCAGTTCTTC. This gives the protein CASAGLAGNEQFF.

This sequence joins TRBV29-1 and TRBJ2-7; D possibly corresponds to TRBD1 (6 bases). The ends were cut back, 4 bases at V and 4 bases at J, with 14 bases in the middle. The germline CDR1 and CDR2 sequences are SQVTM and ANQGSEA. CDR3 size: 13 residues. This chain's CDR3 is CSVVRTDGYEQYF. The DNA of the CDR3 is TGCAGCGTTGTGAGGACAGACGGATACGAGCAGTACTTC.